These 23 T cell receptor beta chains were sequenced from one sample in a study of memory CD4+ T cells and cytomegalovirus serostatus. The sort gate was single viable CD3+CD4+CD8-CD45RO+ cells for memory CD4+ T cells. Clones were read by immunoSEQ multiplex PCR, and TCRdb kept only the in-frame ones, dropping some. This sample yields approximately 61,000 clones, of which around three quarters are seen a single time; 0.53% belongs to the top ten. The sequenced sample was memory CD4+ T cells from blood. The source is an adult in good health and CMV-seronegative. Some clones in this sample may be carry-over from other donors' samples.

The chain couples TRBV19 to TRBJ2-2; TRBD2 is a possible D gene (5 bases). V was pared by 3 bases and J by 1 base, with 9 bases between. Germline CDR1 is LNHDA and CDR2 is SQIVND (reference sequence). This CDR3 region has 15 residues. The CDR3, as DNA: TGTGCCAGTAGTATGGGCGGAGGGAACACCGGGGAGCTGTTTTTT. Its translation is CASSMGGGNTGELFF.

The chain carries TRBV7-2 and TRBJ2-1, with D unresolved. The CDR3 covers 15 residues. Germline V gene lookup returns CDR1 SGHTA and CDR2 FQGNSA. V lost 6 bases, J lost 2 bases, and 14 bases lay in between. The CDR3 bases are TGTGCCAGCAGTCGAAAGGCGGAAGCCTACAATGAGCAGTTCTTC. This translates into CASSRKAEAYNEQFF.

This rearrangement joins TRBV5-5 to TRBJ1-3; no definite D call. V lost 4 bases to trimming and J lost 0 bases, with 20 bases between them. This CDR3 has 18 residues. Germline values: CDR1 SGHKS, CDR2 YYEKEE (reference sequence). CDR3 nucleotide sequence: TGTGCCAGCAGCCGGATGGAAGCGGGGTACAGCTCTGGAAACACCATATATTTT. Residues: CASSRMEAGYSSGNTIYF.

This clone was seen a handful of times. CDR3 coding DNA: TGTGCCAGTAGACCACGGACAGGGGAAGAAAAACTGTTTTTT. Its protein is CASRPRTGEEKLFF. The rearrangement uses TRBV19 and TRBJ1-4; 9 nucleotides match TRBD1. Germline V gives CDR1 LNHDA, CDR2 SQIVND (reference sequence). After removal of 6 bases from V and 8 bases from J, the junction contained 7 bases not matched to a gene. This CDR3 spans 14 amino acids.

In DNA form, the CDR3 reads TGTGCCTGGAGTGTGGACACTGCTGGAAACACCATATATTTT. Translated: CAWSVDTAGNTIYF. The chain carries TRBV30 and TRBJ1-3; D is perhaps TRBD1 (5 bases). V dropped 0 bases and J dropped 2 bases, with 8 bases sitting between them. Germline CDR1 and CDR2: GTSNPN and SVGIG (reference sequence). The CDR3 length is 14 residues.

This clone was observed a handful of times. The V call is TRBV19, the J call TRBJ1-6; tentatively, D is TRBD1 (5 bases). The germline V gene encodes CDR1 LNHDA and CDR2 SQIVND (reference sequence). The CDR3 consists of 15 residues. V lost 6 bases and J lost 4, with 13 bases in between. The DNA of the CDR3 is TGTGCCAGTAGCCCAACAGGTGGTTATAATTCACCCCTCCACTTT. This sequence encodes CASSPTGGYNSPLHF.

By share, this clone ranks as medium-sized. In DNA form, the CDR3 reads TGTGCCAGCAGCCGAGGACAGGGAGGGTCACCCCTCCACTTT. This gives the protein CASSRGQGGSPLHF. V gene TRBV27 combines with J gene TRBJ1-6; 8 bases map to TRBD1. Trimming cost V 6 bases and J 10 bases; bases outside gene matches: 8. The V gene's germline CDR1 is MNHEY and CDR2 SMNVEV (reference sequence). The CDR3 runs 14 residues.

The chain's CDR3 is CASSLAKTGVTEAFF. For the CDR3, the DNA is TGTGCCAGCAGCTTAGCAAAGACAGGGGTCACTGAAGCTTTCTTT. This chain connects TRBV7-2 to TRBJ1-1, with 8 positions matching TRBD1. Germline V gene data show CDR1 as SGHTA and CDR2 as FQGNSA. The CDR3 spans 15 residues. V shed 0 bases and J 4 bases; nucleotides not matched to a gene: 4. Filled out from reference TRBV7-2 and TRBJ1-1, the complete variable domain reads GAGVSQSPSNKVTEKGKDVELRCDPISGHTALYWYRQSLGQGLEFLIYFQGNSAPDKSGLPSDRFSAERTGGSVSTLTIQRTQQEDSAVYLCASSLAKTGVTEAFFGQGTRLTVV.

This clone was recorded once. V is TRBV7-8 and J is TRBJ1-4; D not resolved. V lost 1 base, J lost 1 base, and 10 bases lay in between. The germline V gene has CDR1 SGHVS and CDR2 FQNEAQ. The CDR3 length is 16 residues. Written as DNA, the CDR3 is TGTGCCAGCAGCTTAGGGGGTTGGGGAACTAATGAAAAACTGTTTTTT. The encoded protein is CASSLGGWGTNEKLFF.

The CDR3 reads CASSYTSFYTDTQYF. The CDR3 DNA reads as TGTGCCAGCAGCTATACTTCATTCTACACAGATACGCAGTATTTT. The V call is TRBV28, the J call TRBJ2-3; D is ambiguous. Germline V gene data show CDR1 as MDHEN and CDR2 as SYDVKM. The CDR3 sequence is 15 residues long. Between the trimmed V and J ends, which lost 6 bases and 2 bases, there was a span of 15 bases.

The gene calls are TRBV5-1 and TRBJ2-2; 8 nucleotides match TRBD1. Losses at the gene ends were 2 bases for V and 7 bases for J; bases not matched to a gene: 1. CDR1 is SGHRS and CDR2 is YFSETQ in the germline V gene. This CDR3 has 13 residues. CDR3 loop: CASSLQGDGELFF. The CDR3 DNA reads TGCGCCAGCAGCTTACAGGGGGACGGGGAGCTGTTTTTT.

The CDR3 sequence is CASSPSAGGQETQYF. As DNA, the CDR3 is TGTGCCAGCTCACCGTCCGCGGGAGGCCAAGAGACCCAGTACTTC. The rearrangement links TRBV18 to TRBJ2-5, with 8 bases fitting TRBD2. The V gene end was trimmed by 3 bases and the J gene end by 1 base; junction bases not matched to a gene: 4. The CDR3 sequence is 15 residues long. Germline V lookup: CDR1 KGHSH, CDR2 LQKENI.

This chain uses TRBV7-2 with TRBJ2-1, with 11 bases lining up with TRBD2. Per the germline V gene, CDR1 is SGHTA and CDR2 is FQGNSA. V trimming: 5 bases; J trimming: 7 bases; junction bases outside the gene matches: 10. This CDR3 has 16 residues. CDR3 coding DNA: TGTGCCAGCAGCCTGCACCCGGGACTAGCGGTAAATGAGCAGTTCTTC. It encodes CASSLHPGLAVNEQFF.

This clone was seen a single time. The chain uses TRBV14 and TRBJ1-1; D is perhaps TRBD1 (5 bases). The CDR3 extends over 16 amino acids. CDR1 and CDR2 (germline): SGHDN, FVKESK. Trimming stripped 7 bases from V and 3 bases from J, with 21 bases between. The CDR3 here is CASTPRWSGGDTEAFF. Written as DNA, the CDR3 is TGTGCCAGCACCCCCCGGTGGTCCGGAGGGGACACTGAAGCTTTCTTT.

The rearrangement joins TRBV7-9 to TRBJ2-3, with D possibly matching TRBD1 (5 bases). The V end lost 2 bases, the J end lost 2 bases, and 11 bases lay between the germline ends. There are 15 residues in the CDR3. The germline V gene encodes CDR1 SEHNR and CDR2 FQNEAQ (reference sequence). The CDR3 here is CASSLFQGVTDTQYF. The DNA for the CDR3 is TGTGCCAGCAGCTTATTTCAGGGTGTCACAGATACGCAGTATTTT.

The V call is TRBV4-3, the J call TRBJ1-2, with D uncertain. Germline-derived CDR1 and CDR2 are LGHNA and YSLEER. With 0 bases removed from V and 4 bases from J, the gap between germline ends came to 12 bases. The CDR3 is made up of 15 amino acids. The CDR3 DNA reads TGCGCCAGCAGCCAAGAGGCACAAGTGCCCTATGGCTACACCTTC. It translates to CASSQEAQVPYGYTF.

This clone was counted between two and nine times. The chain has TRBV4-1 and TRBJ1-1; no clear D gene. Looked up from germline, CDR1 is MGHRA and CDR2 is YSYEKL. V was pared by 1 base and J by 10 bases, with 13 bases between. This CDR3 has 13 residues. The CDR3 loop reads CASSQVGFSGAFF. The CDR3 DNA reads TGCGCCAGCAGCCAAGTGGGCTTCTCAGGAGCTTTCTTT.

The chain combines TRBV2 with TRBJ1-5; 8 positions match TRBD1. The CDR3 covers 16 residues. Germline V gene lookup returns CDR1 SNHLY and CDR2 FYNNEI. The trim removed 8 bases at V and 2 bases at J, leaving 11 bases unmatched. Written as DNA, the CDR3 is TGTGCCAGCGGGGGGGCAGGGGGCTTGGGCAATCAGCCCCAGCATTTT. Protein product: CASGGAGGLGNQPQHF.

The CDR3 region is CASSVCNSRGGSPNQPQHF. In nucleotides, the CDR3 is TGTGCCAGCAGCGTATGTAACTCCAGGGGAGGGTCCCCCAATCAGCCCCAGCATTTT. V gene TRBV9 combines with J gene TRBJ1-5, with D perhaps matching TRBD1 (6 bases). The CDR3 contains 19 residues. V lost 1 base to trimming and J lost 3 bases, with 23 bases between them. Germline V lookup: CDR1 SGDLS, CDR2 YYNGEE.

This chain links TRBV29-1 with TRBJ2-3; 7 nucleotides align to TRBD2. CDR1 and CDR2 (germline): SQVTM, ANQGSEA. The CDR3 is 19 amino acids. Unmatched junction bases numbered 18, after V lost 3 bases and J lost 0 bases. This CDR3 reads CSVDRGVAESPASTDTQYF. The CDR3 bases are TGCAGCGTTGACCGGGGGGTAGCGGAATCTCCTGCTAGCACAGATACGCAGTATTTT.

The chain is built from TRBV5-1 and TRBJ1-2; TRBD1 is a possible D gene (6 bases). V was trimmed by 2 bases and J by 2 bases, leaving 13 bases between them. Germline loops: CDR1 SGHRS, CDR2 YFSETQ. The CDR3 sequence is 15 residues long. Here the CDR3 reads CASSLSGGANYGYTF. For the CDR3, the DNA is TGCGCCAGCAGCTTAAGTGGGGGCGCAAACTATGGCTACACCTTC. Full variable domain (missing parts from reference TRBV5-1 and TRBJ1-2): KAGVTQTPRYLIKTRGQQVTLSCSPISGHRSVSWYQQTPGQGLQFLFEYFSETQRNKGNFPGRFSGRQFSNSRSEMNVSTLELGDSALYLCASSLSGGANYGYTFGSGTRLTVV.

The chain couples TRBV4-3 to TRBJ1-2, with no clear D. Trimming cost V 0 bases and J 4 bases, with 15 bases left between them. Per germline, CDR1 LGHNA and CDR2 YSLEER. The CDR3 length is 16 residues. The CDR3, as DNA: TGCGCCAGCAGCCAAGATCTCCACCTTAGCTCCTATGGCTACACCTTC. It specifies CASSQDLHLSSYGYTF.

The V call is TRBV18, the J call TRBJ1-2, with a possible D match to TRBD1 (5 bases). The CDR3 is made up of 13 amino acids. Trimming pared 3 bases from V and 4 bases from J, leaving 9 bases between. Germline CDR1 KGHSH, CDR2 LQKENI. CDR3 residues: CASSPADSYGYTF. As DNA, the CDR3 is TGTGCCAGCTCACCCGCTGACAGCTATGGCTACACCTTC.